These T cell receptor beta chains were read from a single sample in a study of blood T cell repertoires in COVID-19. The table came from immunoSEQ multiplex PCR; TCRdb's copy has only in-frame clones and leaves some out. This table has some 200,000 clones, roughly 90% appearing once. The sample consisted of PBMCs or T cells enriched from blood (not recorded which). The receptor set was obtained from a middle-aged woman with acute COVID-19. Each CDR3 is given with its conserved first and last residue. The D gene is left open where the match is weak. Size is stated for part of the rows, as once, few or many counts, or as a class when the clone is expanded.

TRBV5-1	TRBJ1-2	NA	TRBD1	CASSADREEDGYTF	TGCGCCAGCAGCGCGGACAGGGAGGAGGATGGCTACACCTTC
TRBV2	TRBJ1-2	NA	TRBD1	CASSETGSNYGYTF	TGTGCCAGCAGTGAGACAGGGAGTAACTATGGCTACACCTTC
TRBV7-2	TRBJ1-2	NA	NA	CASSLAQQGKGYTF	TGTGCCAGCAGCTTAGCGCAGCAGGGTAAAGGCTACACCTTC
TRBV5-1	TRBJ1-5	NA	TRBD1	CASSPGQENQPQHF	TGCGCCAGCAGCCCGGGACAGGAAAATCAGCCCCAGCATTTT
TRBV7-9	TRBJ1-5	once	NA	CASSNPSGQPQHF	TGTGCCAGCAGCAACCCCTCGGGTCAGCCCCAGCATTTT
TRBV5-6	TRBJ1-1	NA	NA	CASSLRGRVNTEAFF	TGTGCCAGCAGCCTTAGGGGCAGGGTCAACACTGAAGCTTTCTTT
TRBV5-4	TRBJ1-1	NA	NA	CASSLFLGGDTEAFF	TGTGCCAGCAGCTTGTTTCTCGGCGGCGATACTGAAGCTTTCTTT
TRBV6-5	TRBJ1-4	NA	NA	CASSYSRLGGKLFF	TGTGCCAGCAGTTACTCGAGGCTGGGGGGAAAACTGTTTTTT
TRBV12-3/TRBV12-4	TRBJ1-1	NA	NA	CASSFTGNTEAFF	TGTGCCAGCAGTTTTACCGGGAACACTGAAGCTTTCTTT
TRBV19	TRBJ1-2	once	NA	CASSPNGLTGSGYTF	TGTGCCAGTAGTCCTAACGGCCTCACAGGGTCCGGGTACACCTTC
TRBV15	TRBJ2-2	NA	NA	CATSRDRATGELFF	TGTGCCACCAGCAGAGACAGGGCCACCGGGGAGCTGTTTTTT
TRBV6-5	TRBJ1-3	NA	NA	CASRFPGPGNTIYF	TGTGCCAGCAGGTTTCCGGGTCCTGGAAACACCATATATTTT
TRBV10-3	TRBJ2-5	NA	TRBD2	CAISGLAGGLETQYF	TGTGCCATCAGTGGGCTAGCGGGGGGCCTGGAGACCCAGTACTTC
TRBV6-5	TRBJ1-2	once	NA	CASSYGGGGDHGYTF	TGTGCCAGCAGTTACGGCGGAGGGGGGGACCATGGCTACACCTTC
TRBV2	TRBJ1-1	many	NA	CASSVGTEAFF	TGTGCCAGCAGTGTCGGGACTGAAGCTTTCTTT
TRBV5-6	TRBJ2-2	NA	NA	CASSRVSTGELFF	TGTGCCAGCAGCCGGGTTAGCACCGGGGAGCTGTTTTTT
TRBV25-1	TRBJ1-1	NA	NA	CASSVSSNTEAFF	TGTGCCAGCAGTGTTTCCTCGAACACTGAAGCTTTCTTT
TRBV7-8	TRBJ1-4	few	TRBD1	CASSVPTGGNEKLFF	TGTGCCAGCAGCGTACCGACAGGGGGAAATGAAAAACTGTTTTTT
TRBV15	TRBJ1-1	NA	NA	CATSRGGEGNTEAFF	TGTGCCACCAGCAGAGGGGGGGAAGGGAACACTGAAGCTTTCTTT
TRBV5-5	TRBJ1-1	once	NA	CASSFSPYGEIVNTEAFF	TGTGCCAGCAGCTTTTCTCCGTACGGGGAAATCGTGAACACTGAAGCTTTCTTT
TRBV14	TRBJ1-1	few	NA	CASSQDGRGNTEAFF	TGTGCCAGCAGCCAAGATGGTAGAGGGAACACTGAAGCTTTCTTT
TRBV9	TRBJ1-1	NA	NA	CASSVVSGPSNTEAFF	TGTGCCAGCAGCGTAGTATCTGGGCCCTCGAACACTGAAGCTTTCTTT
TRBV10-3	TRBJ2-1	few	NA	CAISGPELAGLSGNEQFF	TGTGCCATCAGTGGTCCGGAACTGGCGGGCCTGTCTGGCAATGAGCAGTTCTTC
TRBV10-2	TRBJ1-2	NA	TRBD1	CASRRDRASGYTF	TGCGCCAGCAGAAGGGACAGGGCGAGTGGCTACACCTTC
TRBV4-1	TRBJ1-1	NA	TRBD1	CASSPRDSGNTEAFF	TGCGCCAGCAGCCCCAGGGACAGCGGGAACACTGAAGCTTTCTTT
TRBV5-1	TRBJ1-2	NA	TRBD1	CASSRGTGGYGYTF	TGCGCCAGCAGCAGAGGGACAGGGGGCTATGGCTACACCTTC
TRBV7-9	TRBJ1-1	once	NA	CASSLGGAVGSAAFF	TGTGCCAGCAGCTTAGGGGGCGCCGTGGGATCGGCGGCTTTCTTT
TRBV11-1	TRBJ1-1	NA	NA	CASSVIQGNTEAFF	TGTGCCAGCAGCGTAATACAGGGGAACACTGAAGCTTTCTTT
TRBV11-3	TRBJ2-1	NA	TRBD2	CASSRSGSSYNEQFF	TGTGCCAGCAGCCGAAGCGGGAGCTCCTACAATGAGCAGTTCTTC
TRBV5-1	TRBJ1-6	once	NA	CASSFSQSSYNSPLHF	TGCGCCAGCAGCTTCTCACAGAGCTCCTATAATTCACCCCTCCACTTT
TRBV19	TRBJ1-2	NA	NA	CASSISRDYGYTF	TGTGCCAGTAGTATTTCTCGGGACTATGGCTACACCTTC
TRBV3-1/TRBV3-2	TRBJ1-5	NA	NA	CASSPGFHQPQHF	TGTGCCAGCAGCCCGGGATTTCATCAGCCCCAGCATTTT
TRBV9	TRBJ1-1	NA	NA	CASSAGPAGEAFF	TGTGCCAGCAGCGCTGGGCCGGCCGGTGAAGCTTTCTTT
TRBV30	TRBJ1-6	NA	TRBD1	CAWSRGQGNSPLHF	TGTGCCTGGAGTCGTGGACAGGGGAATTCACCCCTCCACTTT
TRBV4-3	TRBJ2-1	NA	NA	CASSQELGGSYNEQFF	TGCGCCAGCAGCCAAGAATTAGGAGGCTCCTACAATGAGCAGTTCTTC
TRBV7-9	TRBJ2-5	NA	TRBD2	CASSLETGTSGGARETQYF	TGTGCCAGCAGCTTAGAGACCGGGACTAGCGGGGGGGCTCGGGAGACCCAGTACTTC
TRBV27	TRBJ1-1	once	TRBD1	CASSPRTGGILGTEAFF	TGTGCCAGCAGTCCACGGACAGGGGGAATTTTGGGCACTGAAGCTTTCTTT
TRBV20-1	TRBJ1-2	NA	NA	CSASSGTNYGYTF	TGCAGTGCTAGTTCCGGTACTAACTATGGCTACACCTTC
TRBV29-1	TRBJ2-7	few	NA	CSVAQGAPAEQYF	TGCAGCGTTGCTCAAGGGGCACCCGCGGAGCAGTACTTC
TRBV9	TRBJ1-1	NA	NA	CASSAVGGRDLAFF	TGTGCCAGCAGCGCTGTCGGGGGGCGCGATTTGGCTTTCTTT
TRBV5-1	TRBJ2-1	NA	TRBD1	CASSFEWTGIISEQFF	TGCGCCAGCAGCTTTGAGTGGACAGGAATTATCAGTGAGCAGTTCTTC
TRBV5-1	TRBJ1-1	NA	NA	CASSSIPRNTEAFF	TGCGCCAGCAGCTCTATCCCTAGAAACACTGAAGCTTTCTTT
TRBV18	TRBJ1-1	NA	TRBD1	CASSRDRDAPPTEAFF	TGTGCCAGCTCACGTGACAGGGACGCGCCCCCGACTGAAGCTTTCTTT
TRBV9	TRBJ2-2	NA	NA	CASSAQGLVGTGELFF	TGTGCCAGCAGCGCTCAGGGGTTAGTAGGCACCGGGGAGCTGTTTTTT
TRBV30	TRBJ1-1	NA	NA	CAWSARGNTEAFF	TGTGCCTGGAGTGCCCGGGGGAACACTGAAGCTTTCTTT
TRBV6-5	TRBJ2-5	once	TRBD1	CASSTGDGFGETQYF	TGTGCCAGCAGTACAGGGGACGGTTTTGGGGAGACCCAGTACTTC
TRBV5-1	TRBJ2-1	NA	TRBD1	CASSSGTGGIYEQFF	TGCGCCAGCAGCTCCGGGACAGGGGGTATCTATGAGCAGTTCTTC
TRBV3-1/TRBV3-2	TRBJ2-2	NA	TRBD2	CASRYSGGPLGELFF	TGTGCCAGCAGGTATAGCGGGGGGCCTCTCGGGGAGCTGTTTTTT
TRBV18	TRBJ1-1	NA	NA	CASSPRLAGNTEAFF	TGTGCCAGCTCACCACGGTTGGCGGGTAACACTGAAGCTTTCTTT
TRBV18	TRBJ1-3	NA	TRBD1	CASSSGTAGNTIYF	TGTGCCAGCTCATCCGGGACAGCTGGAAACACCATATATTTT
TRBV5-1	TRBJ1-6	NA	NA	CASSLEGSYNSPLHF	TGCGCCAGCAGTCTCGAGGGTTCCTATAATTCACCCCTCCACTTT
TRBV9	TRBJ2-3	NA	TRBD2	CASSVGLAGGASTDTQYF	TGTGCCAGCAGCGTAGGTCTAGCGGGGGGGGCGAGCACAGATACGCAGTATTTT
TRBV7-2	TRBJ1-4	NA	NA	CASSTGQPGNEKLFF	TGTGCCAGCAGCACTGGACAGCCCGGCAATGAAAAACTGTTTTTT
TRBV7-9	TRBJ1-1	NA	NA	CASSLTRGEAFF	TGTGCCAGCAGCTTGACGAGGGGGGAAGCTTTCTTT
TRBV6-1	TRBJ2-1	NA	NA	CASSEVGRASEQFF	TGTGCCAGCAGTGAAGTTGGCAGGGCTAGTGAGCAGTTCTTC
TRBV9	TRBJ1-3	NA	TRBD1	CASSPGGRNTIYF	TGTGCCAGCAGCCCAGGGGGGCGGAACACCATATATTTT
TRBV10-1	TRBJ1-2	NA	NA	CASSELVGGMGSF	TGCGCCAGCAGTGAGTTGGTCGGGGGTATGGGGTCCTTC
TRBV6-4	TRBJ2-3	NA	TRBD2	CASSHSGGGTDTQYF	TGTGCCAGCAGTCATAGCGGGGGGGGCACAGATACGCAGTATTTT
TRBV19	TRBJ2-3	NA	NA	CASSRVWTSTDTQYF	TGTGCCAGTAGTAGGGTCTGGACTAGCACAGATACGCAGTATTTT